The T cell receptor (beta chain) under discussion was sequenced for a study of T cell repertoires in cytomegalovirus infection. Broader study findings: CMV-specific TCR beta clonotypes restricted by HLA-C dominated the ex vivo response.

The CDR3 has 19 amino acids. V dropped 1 base and J dropped 1 base, with 25 bases sitting between them. Germline values: CDR1 DFQATT, CDR2 SNEGSKA (reference sequence). TCRdb independently ran MiXCR on the reads; one entry per CDR3 protein. This sample has approximately 630,000 distinct CDR3 sequences, with more than 20% found just once. This clonotype turned up a few times. Its antigen is still unknown. The sequenced sample consisted of CD8+ T cells from PBMCs. This chain joins TRBV20-1 and TRBJ1-1; D unresolved. The TCR was taken from a human donor in good health (CMV status not recorded). Some clones in this sample may be carry-over from other donors' samples. CDR3 in amino acids: CSARGWETEKVKRNTEAFF. The CDR3 nucleotides are TGCAGTGCTAGAGGCTGGGAAACGGAGAAAGTTAAACGGAACACTGAAGCTTTCTTT.